Listed here are 23 T cell receptor beta chains from one sample, sequenced in a study of CD8+ T cells in alopecia areata. RNA, once extracted, was reverse transcribed into cDNA for use as the sequencing template. The protocol was immunoSEQ multiplex PCR, while the TCRdb copy is restricted to in-frame clones and leaves out a portion. The table shows roughly 250,000 clones, with 65% to 70% occurring only once. Source: CD4+ T cells sorted from blood, taken at week 0. The receptors were gathered from a human donor with alopecia areata.

The chain uses TRBV10-3 and TRBJ1-2; D may be TRBD1 (6 bases). Germline V lookup: CDR1 ENHRY, CDR2 SYGVKD. The V end lost 2 bases, the J end lost 2 bases, and 9 bases lay between the germline ends. The length of the CDR3 is 14 residues. The CDR3: CAISERDTNYGYTF. The CDR3 DNA follows: TGTGCCATCAGTGAGCGGGACACCAACTATGGCTACACCTTC.

The chain joins TRBV7-2 to TRBJ2-7, with 8 nucleotides matching TRBD1. V was pared by 7 bases and J by 1 base, with 6 bases of the junction left unmatched. From germline, CDR1 is SGHTA and CDR2 FQGNSA. The length of the CDR3 is 14 residues. The CDR3 loop reads CASTHRDRSYEQYF. CDR3 coding DNA: TGTGCCAGCACCCACCGGGACAGGTCCTACGAGCAGTACTTC.

The CDR3 reads CASSLGLADVITDTQYF. CDR3 nucleotide sequence: TGTGCCAGCAGCCTCGGACTAGCGGACGTTATCACAGATACGCAGTATTTT. V is TRBV7-9 and J is TRBJ2-3; 10 bases are a match to TRBD2. The CDR3 totals 17 residues. The germline gives CDR1 SEHNR, CDR2 FQNEAQ (reference sequence). Losses at the gene ends were 5 bases for V and 2 bases for J; bases not matched to a gene: 10. Full variable domain (outside the CDR3, taken from reference TRBV7-9 and TRBJ2-3): DTGVSQNPRHKITKRGQNVTFRCDPISEHNRLYWYRQTLGQGPEFLTYFQNEAQLEKSRLLSDRFSAERPKGSFSTLEIQRTEQGDSAMYLCASSLGLADVITDTQYFGPGTRLTVL.

V and J are TRBV5-1 and TRBJ2-3; tentative D call: TRBD2 (6 bases). V was pared by 4 bases and J by 2 bases, with 23 bases between. This CDR3 is built from 18 residues. Germline V gives CDR1 SGHRS, CDR2 YFSETQ. The chain's CDR3 is CASSGRSSGLRYTDTQYF. The DNA for the CDR3 is TGCGCCAGCAGCGGAAGGAGTTCGGGACTCCGTTACACAGATACGCAGTATTTT.

The chain uses TRBV29-1 and TRBJ1-3; no firm D call. Germline V gene data show CDR1 as SQVTM and CDR2 as ANQGSEA. The germline V and J ends were trimmed by 1 base and 0 bases, with 7 bases remaining between them. The CDR3 contains 14 residues. CDR3 residues: CSVEGANSGNTIYF. The CDR3 nucleotides read TGCAGCGTTGAAGGTGCTAACTCTGGAAACACCATATATTTT.

This clone has only one observation. The CDR3 loop reads CASWGDVNQPQHF. The DNA for the CDR3 is TGCGCCAGCTGGGGGGACGTCAATCAGCCCCAGCATTTT. This chain links TRBV10-2 with TRBJ1-5, with D possibly TRBD1 on 5 matching bases. Germline CDR1 and CDR2: WSHSY and SAAADI. The CDR3 is made up of 13 amino acids. Trimming pared 8 bases from V and 3 bases from J, leaving 11 bases between.

V gene TRBV11-2 combines with J gene TRBJ2-7; 9 nucleotides agree with TRBD1. The germline gives CDR1 SGHAT, CDR2 FQNNGV. V was pared by 5 bases and J by 2 bases, with 7 bases of the junction left unmatched. This CDR3 region has 15 residues. The CDR3 spells CASSEGQGAPYEQYF. CDR3 DNA: TGTGCCAGCAGCGAGGGACAGGGCGCACCCTACGAGCAGTACTTC.

CDR3: CASSFSRQGNEKLFF. CDR3 nucleotide sequence: TGTGCCAGCAGCTTTTCGAGACAGGGGAATGAAAAACTGTTTTTT. J is TRBJ1-4 and V is TRBV5-8; TRBD1 matches 8 bases. The CDR3 has 15 residues. Looked up from germline, CDR1 is SGHTS and CDR2 is YDEGEE. The J segment lost 5 bases and the V segment lost 2 bases, leaving 5 bases of the junction unmatched.

J is TRBJ1-5 and V is TRBV30, with D unresolved. V dropped 1 base and J dropped 6 bases, with 10 bases sitting between them. Germline V gene sequence: CDR1 GTSNPN, CDR2 SVGIG (reference sequence). The CDR3 has 13 amino acids. The CDR3 DNA reads TGTGCCTGGAGTGAGTTGGGTTTTCAGCCCCAGCATTTT. It is translated as CAWSELGFQPQHF.

This chain links TRBV7-2 with TRBJ1-1, with 9 bases matching TRBD1. Germline V gene lookup returns CDR1 SGHTA and CDR2 FQGNSA. After removal of 5 bases from V and 3 bases from J, the junction contained 4 bases not matched to a gene. The length of the CDR3 is 14 residues. This CDR3 reads CASSQQGAYTEAFF. The CDR3 coding sequence is TGTGCCAGCAGCCAACAGGGGGCGTACACTGAAGCTTTCTTT.

There are a few counts of this clone. The rearrangement links TRBV25-1 to TRBJ1-2; D may be TRBD1 (6 bases). This CDR3 comprises 14 residues. The V and J ends lost 3 bases and 7 bases respectively, with 15 bases between them. From germline, CDR1 is MGHDK and CDR2 SYGVNS. The CDR3 bases are TGTGCCAGCAGTGACACGACAGGAAGGAGTGGCTACACCTTC. Translated, it gives CASSDTTGRSGYTF.

This clone has only one observation. The chain carries TRBV7-9 and TRBJ2-2; D unresolved. This CDR3 comprises 13 residues. With 1 base removed from V and 3 bases from J, the gap between germline ends came to 3 bases. Germline CDR1 SEHNR, CDR2 FQNEAQ (reference sequence). The CDR3 DNA sequence: TGTGCCAGCAGCTTAGAGGACACCGGGGAGCTGTTTTTT. Protein sequence: CASSLEDTGELFF.

This clone was counted a few times. The CDR3 loop reads CSVLEGYTF. The DNA of the CDR3 is TGCAGCGTTTTGGAAGGCTACACCTTC. The rearrangement links TRBV29-1 to TRBJ1-2; D call uncertain. Trimming shortened V by 5 bases and J by 8 bases, and 6 bases separated the two germline ends. The CDR3 is made up of 9 amino acids. CDR1 is SQVTM, CDR2 ANQGSEA, per germline.

This rearrangement joins TRBV30 to TRBJ1-1, with 7 bases fitting TRBD1. After removal of 4 bases from V and 1 base from J, the junction contained 6 bases not matched to a gene. The CDR3 totals 14 residues. Per germline, CDR1 GTSNPN and CDR2 SVGIG (reference sequence). The CDR3 loop is CAWKRGQTNTEAFF. CDR3 bases: TGTGCCTGGAAGAGGGGACAGACGAACACTGAAGCTTTCTTT.

This clone was observed many times. The rearrangement joins TRBV29-1 to TRBJ1-2; 8 positions agree with TRBD1. J gave up 6 bases and V 6 bases, and 0 bases lay outside the gene matches. Germline V gene sequence: CDR1 SQVTM, CDR2 ANQGSEA. This CDR3 has 10 amino acids. The CDR3 DNA follows: TGCAGCGTACAGGGGGATGGCTACACCTTC. Its protein is CSVQGDGYTF. The variable domain in full, completed from reference TRBV29-1 and TRBJ1-2, reads SAVISQKPSRDICQRGTSLTIQCQVDSQVTMMFWYRQQPGQSLTLIATANQGSEATYESGFVIDKFPISRPNLTFSTLTVSNMSPEDSSIYLCSVQGDGYTFGSGTRLTVV.

This clone was detected a few times. The chain employs TRBV13 and TRBJ2-5; tentative D call: TRBD1 (6 bases). Germline-derived CDR1 and CDR2 are PRHDT and FYEKMQ (reference sequence). The CDR3 is made up of 13 amino acids. The V end was cut by 6 bases, the J end by 7 bases, with 15 bases between. This chain's CDR3 is CASSTGPVRTQYF. The CDR3 region has the DNA TGTGCCAGCAGTACAGGGCCCGTCCGGACCCAGTACTTC.

The V and J genes are TRBV29-1 and TRBJ1-1; D remains ambiguous. The V gene lost 8 bases and the J gene lost 4 bases, with 26 bases spanning the gap. The CDR3 has 16 residues. CDR1 is SQVTM, CDR2 ANQGSEA, per germline. The CDR3 reads CSYLEPRVLLSTEAFF. The CDR3 region has the DNA TGCAGCTACCTTGAGCCTCGGGTGCTTTTGAGCACTGAAGCTTTCTTT. The full variable domain, completed using reference TRBV29-1 and TRBJ1-1, is SAVISQKPSRDICQRGTSLTIQCQVDSQVTMMFWYRQQPGQSLTLIATANQGSEATYESGFVIDKFPISRPNLTFSTLTVSNMSPEDSSIYLCSYLEPRVLLSTEAFFGQGTRLTVV.

Comments on this clone: The sample holds other DNA sequences that translate to the same CDR3. The chain joins TRBV18 to TRBJ2-7, with 7 bases fitting TRBD1. The CDR3 runs to 14 residues. J was trimmed by 4 bases and V by 2 bases; bases with no gene match: 5. Germline CDR1 and CDR2: KGHSH and LQKENI. In DNA form, the CDR3 reads TGTGCCAGCTCACCAGGGGACAGACCGTACGAGCAGTACTTC. Translated: CASSPGDRPYEQYF.

This chain links TRBV2 with TRBJ1-6, with D possibly TRBD1 on 6 matching bases. The CDR3 spans 11 residues. Germline CDR1 is SNHLY and CDR2 is FYNNEI. Trimming pared 3 bases from V and 13 bases from J, leaving 7 bases between. CDR3 coding DNA: TGTGCCAGCAGTGAGGGACATCCCCTCCACTTT. Protein: CASSEGHPLHF.

Note on this clone: Other DNA sequences in this specimen translate into the identical CDR3. The chain recombines TRBV11-2 with TRBJ1-2; the D is unclear. This CDR3 is 13 amino acids long. Germline V gene data show CDR1 as SGHAT and CDR2 as FQNNGV. The V gene lost 1 base and the J gene lost 2 bases, with 5 bases spanning the gap. The CDR3 bases are TGTGCCAGCAGCTTAGTACAAAACTATGGCTACACCTTC. Translated: CASSLVQNYGYTF.

The rearrangement uses TRBV29-1 and TRBJ1-1, with D tentatively TRBD1 (5 bases). The CDR3 extends over 14 amino acids. V was shortened by 6 bases and J by 0 bases, with 14 bases between the two germline ends. Germline CDR1 SQVTM, CDR2 ANQGSEA. CDR3 region: CSVVGLQVNTEAFF. The CDR3 region has the DNA TGCAGCGTCGTAGGGTTACAGGTGAACACTGAAGCTTTCTTT.

This clone was observed a few times. V and J are TRBV7-2 and TRBJ2-1; D gene ambiguous. Germline V CDR1 and CDR2: SGHTA, FQGNSA. This CDR3 spans 13 amino acids. V shed 0 bases and J shed 7 bases, with 7 bases lying between them. The CDR3 nucleotides are TGTGCCAGCAGCTTAGCGGTTGAGAATGAGCAGTTCTTC. Translation gives CASSLAVENEQFF.

The chain uses TRBV6-5 and TRBJ1-6; D possibly corresponds to TRBD1 (5 bases). The V and J ends lost 6 bases and 8 bases respectively, with 14 bases between them. The CDR3 length is 14 residues. Germline assignment: CDR1 MNHEY and CDR2 SVGAGI. The CDR3 region is CASSDGHQDSPLHF. In DNA form, the CDR3 reads TGTGCCAGCAGCGACGGACATCAGGATTCACCCCTCCACTTT.